These T cell receptor beta chains were read from a single sample in a study of blood T cell repertoires in COVID-19. TCRdb keeps only in-frame clones here, not all; method: immunoSEQ multiplex PCR. Among approximately 98,000 clones, about two thirds were seen once, and the ten largest hold about 2%. Sequenced: peripheral blood. These receptors originate from a woman in her 40s with acute or convalescent COVID-19. CDR3s include the opening cysteine and the closing phenylalanine or tryptophan. Fields, in order: CDR3 protein, CDR3 DNA, V gene, J gene, clone size, D gene. The D gene is left open where the match is weak. Clone size is given for some rows only: seen once, a few or many times, or a class if the clone is expanded.

CASSSLSQAQHF	TGTGCCAGCAGTAGCCTTTCTCAGGCCCAGCATTTT	TRBV6-2/TRBV6-3	TRBJ1-5	.	.
CASSSAGQGAGGYTF	TGTGCCAGCAGCTCTGCGGGACAGGGGGCGGGTGGCTACACCTTC	TRBV5-6	TRBJ1-2	.	TRBD1
CSAGQGVYEKLFF	TGCAGCGCTGGACAGGGTGTGTATGAAAAACTGTTTTTT	TRBV29-1	TRBJ1-4	.	TRBD1
CASSLRPMAYEQYF	TGTGCCAGCAGTTTGCGGCCTATGGCCTACGAGCAGTACTTC	TRBV28	TRBJ2-7	.	.
CATSVVDTQYF	TGTGCCACCAGTGTCGTAGATACGCAGTATTTT	TRBV24-1	TRBJ2-3	.	.
CASSPGGVSRDQETQYF	TGTGCCAGCAGCCCAGGGGGAGTCAGCAGAGACCAAGAGACCCAGTACTTC	TRBV3-1/TRBV3-2	TRBJ2-5	.	TRBD1
CASSPGTGGYGYGYTF	TGTGCCAGCTCACCCGGGACAGGGGGCTATGGCTATGGCTACACCTTC	TRBV18	TRBJ1-2	few	TRBD1
CASRVSPSSSYEQYF	TGTGCCAGCAGAGTTTCCCCTTCCAGCTCCTACGAGCAGTACTTC	TRBV2	TRBJ2-7	few	.
CASSVDGGVNTEAFF	TGTGCCAGCAGCGTAGATGGGGGGGTGAACACTGAAGCTTTCTTT	TRBV9	TRBJ1-1	.	.
CASSLVGQGQPQHF	TGTGCCAGCAGTCTCGTCGGGCAGGGTCAGCCCCAGCATTTT	TRBV2	TRBJ1-5	.	.
CASREAGVNTEAFF	TGTGCCAGCAGGGAGGCAGGGGTTAACACTGAAGCTTTCTTT	TRBV13	TRBJ1-1	few	.
CASSLSGGAGTDTQYF	TGTGCCAGCAGCTTAAGCGGGGGGGCCGGCACAGATACGCAGTATTTT	TRBV7-2	TRBJ2-3	.	TRBD2
CASSLGGGETQYF	TGTGCCAGCAGTTTGGGGGGTGGAGAGACCCAGTACTTC	TRBV28	TRBJ2-5	.	.
CASRGSGGAYNEQFF	TGTGCCAGCAGAGGGAGCGGGGGGGCCTACAATGAGCAGTTCTTC	TRBV28	TRBJ2-1	.	TRBD2
CASSQVGGTSYGETQYF	TGCGCCAGCAGCCAAGTCGGGGGGACCTCCTATGGAGAGACCCAGTACTTC	TRBV4-3	TRBJ2-5	.	TRBD2
CASSSRGPDTGELFF	TGTGCCAGCAGTTCTAGGGGCCCGGACACCGGGGAGCTGTTTTTT	TRBV27	TRBJ2-2	.	.
CASSVGQGTGSPLHF	TGTGCCAGCAGCGTAGGGCAGGGGACGGGTTCACCCCTCCACTTT	TRBV9	TRBJ1-6	.	.
CASSQADRTGAFF	TGCGCCAGCAGCCAAGCTGACCGAACGGGGGCTTTCTTT	TRBV4-1	TRBJ1-1	once	.
CASSADRDEQYF	TGTGCCAGCAGTGCCGACAGGGACGAGCAGTACTTC	TRBV2	TRBJ2-7	.	TRBD1
CASSPGTSATGAPQETQYF	TGTGCCAGCAGCCCCGGGACTAGCGCTACGGGGGCACCACAAGAGACCCAGTACTTC	TRBV7-6	TRBJ2-5	.	TRBD2
CASSPDSTYGYTF	TGTGCCAGCAGCCCCGACAGCACCTATGGCTACACCTTC	TRBV7-2	TRBJ1-2	.	.
CATATGENEKLFF	TGTGCCACAGCTACAGGGGAGAATGAAAAACTGTTTTTT	TRBV24-1	TRBJ1-4	.	TRBD1
CASSQHNRDRRPEQYF	TGTGCCAGCAGCCAACATAACCGGGACAGGCGGCCCGAGCAGTACTTC	TRBV3-1/TRBV3-2	TRBJ2-7	.	TRBD1
CASSRKPGVETEAFF	TGTGCCAGCAGCCGTAAGCCGGGGGTGGAGACTGAAGCTTTCTTT	TRBV3-1/TRBV3-2	TRBJ1-1	few	.
CSVRVTGANVLTF	TGCAGCGTTCGAGTTACTGGGGCCAACGTCCTGACTTTC	TRBV29-1	TRBJ2-6	.	.
CASSYPTGGNEAFF	TGTGCCAGCAGTTACCCCACTGGAGGCAATGAAGCTTTCTTT	TRBV6-2/TRBV6-3	TRBJ1-1	.	.
CASSQADRYTGELFF	TGTGCCAGCAGCCAAGCGGACAGGTACACCGGGGAGCTGTTTTTT	TRBV3-1/TRBV3-2	TRBJ2-2	once	TRBD1
CASSKTGGADTQYF	TGTGCCAGCTCGAAAACAGGGGGGGCAGATACGCAGTATTTT	TRBV3-1/TRBV3-2	TRBJ2-3	.	.
CASSRGQTLRGELFF	TGTGCCAGCAGCCGTGGACAGACCTTGAGAGGGGAGCTGTTTTTT	TRBV5-6	TRBJ2-2	few	.
CASSYFSGPFSYEQYF	TGTGCCAGCAGTTACTTCAGCGGACCCTTCTCCTACGAGCAGTACTTC	TRBV6-2/TRBV6-3	TRBJ2-7	.	.
CASSFDREWGSPLHF	TGTGCCAGCAGCTTTGACAGGGAATGGGGATCACCCCTCCACTTT	TRBV7-2	TRBJ1-6	once	TRBD1
CATSRDLRGAYNEQFF	TGTGCCACCAGCAGAGATCTCAGGGGCGCCTACAATGAGCAGTTCTTC	TRBV15	TRBJ2-1	.	.
CASSPGLTVAYEQYF	TGTGCCAGCTCACCGGGTCTAACAGTAGCCTACGAGCAGTACTTC	TRBV18	TRBJ2-7	.	.
CASSTPQGLENIQYF	TGTGCCAGCAGTACCCCACAGGGGTTGGAAAACATTCAGTACTTC	TRBV28	TRBJ2-4	.	TRBD1
CASRQLAGATEAFF	TGTGCCAGCAGACAGCTTGCAGGCGCCACTGAAGCTTTCTTT	TRBV6-5	TRBJ1-1	few	.
CASSLDRASNQPQHF	TGTGCCAGCAGCTTAGACAGGGCTAGCAATCAGCCCCAGCATTTT	TRBV7-2	TRBJ1-5	.	.
CATNQGSNEKLFF	TGTGCCACGAACCAGGGTTCTAATGAAAAACTGTTTTTT	TRBV15	TRBJ1-4	.	.
CASSPHRGSQETQYF	TGTGCCAGCAGCCCACACAGGGGTAGCCAAGAGACCCAGTACTTC	TRBV11-1	TRBJ2-5	.	TRBD1
CASSRDTLTVRNTEAFF	TGCGCCAGCAGCCGCGACACCCTGACAGTACGGAACACTGAAGCTTTCTTT	TRBV5-1	TRBJ1-1	.	.